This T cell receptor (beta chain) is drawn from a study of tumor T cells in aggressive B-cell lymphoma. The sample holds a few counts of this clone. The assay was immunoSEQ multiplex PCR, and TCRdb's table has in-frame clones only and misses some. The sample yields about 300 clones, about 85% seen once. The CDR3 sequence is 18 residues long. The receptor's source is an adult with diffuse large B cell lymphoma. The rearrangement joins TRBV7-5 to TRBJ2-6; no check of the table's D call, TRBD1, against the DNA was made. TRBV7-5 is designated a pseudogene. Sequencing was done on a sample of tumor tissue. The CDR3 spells CARRSRLSRQSRANVLTF. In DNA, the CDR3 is TGTGCCAGAAGGAGCAGGTTAAGTAGACAAAGTCGGGCCAACGTCCTGACTTTC.